This TCR beta chain was identified in a study of human T cells and chemical hapten exposure. Individual cDNA molecules (in the library) carried attached unique molecular identifiers. TCRdb re-called the RACE reads with MiXCR, one entry per CDR3 protein. The sample lists roughly 100,000 distinct CDR3 sequences, 9.5% to 12% occurring once. Time point: patch test 1, 2 weeks after DPC sensitization. Treatment of the sample: therapeutic diphenylcyclopropenone sensitization with weekly scalp DPC. The CDR3 length is 17 residues. V shed 5 bases and J 4 bases; nucleotides not matched to a gene: 14. This clonotype was seen repeatedly, ten times or more.

The sequenced sample was whole blood, obtained in connection with sensitization to the hapten diphenylcyclopropenone (DPC). J is TRBJ2-1 and V is TRBV12-3 or TRBV12-4, with 7 nucleotides matching TRBD2. The sequence derives from a woman between 35 and 50 years old with alopecia areata. Some clones in this sample may be carry-over from other donors' samples. The CDR3 here is CASSPPQTSLPYNEQFF. CDR3 nucleotide sequence: TGTGCCAGCAGTCCCCCTCAGACTAGCTTGCCGTACAATGAGCAGTTCTTC.